What follows are 9 T cell receptor beta chains derived from one specimen sequenced in a study of cytomegalovirus exposure and HLA in healthy donors. With 60 Vbeta and 13 Jbeta primers, the PCR was carried out. Here immunoSEQ multiplex PCR was the method, and the copy in TCRdb shows in-frame clones only, minus some. The sample holds 150,000 to 200,000 clones, roughly 80% seen once. Sequenced material: PBMCs. The receptors shown here come from a male donor in good health and CMV-seronegative.

This clone has just a few counts. The rearrangement uses TRBV5-1 and TRBJ1-4, with 7 bases fitting TRBD1. Germline-derived CDR1 and CDR2 are SGHRS and YFSETQ. V gave up 2 bases and J gave up 8 bases; unmatched junction bases: 9. The length of the CDR3 is 15 residues. The CDR3 nucleotides are TGCGCCAGCAGCTTTGGACAGGCCAAGCGGGAAAAACTGTTTTTT. Amino acid sequence: CASSFGQAKREKLFF.

The chain has TRBV29-1 and TRBJ1-2; D remains unclear. The CDR3 spans 11 residues. CDR1 and CDR2 (germline): SQVTM, ANQGSEA. V was trimmed by 7 bases and J by 4 bases, leaving 10 bases between them. The CDR3 loop is CSAGGTYGYTF. CDR3 nucleotides: TGCAGCGCCGGCGGCACCTATGGCTACACCTTC.

This chain connects TRBV19 to TRBJ2-7, with D tentatively TRBD2 (6 bases). The V gene lost 6 bases and the J gene lost 6 bases, with 15 bases spanning the gap. The CDR3 is 13 residues long. Germline V gene lookup returns CDR1 LNHDA and CDR2 SQIVND (reference sequence). The CDR3 here is CASSPTSPGEQYF. CDR3 coding DNA: TGTGCCAGTAGCCCGACTAGTCCCGGCGAGCAGTACTTC.

The chain combines TRBV28 with TRBJ2-7, with TRBD2 matching 7 bases. Germline V gene sequence: CDR1 MDHEN, CDR2 SYDVKM. This CDR3 spans 13 amino acids. V was pared by 2 bases and J by 6 bases, with 4 bases of the junction left unmatched. CDR3 coding DNA: TGTGCCAGCAGTTTACCCGGGGGGAGCGAGCAGTACTTC. Encoded protein: CASSLPGGSEQYF.

The rearrangement joins TRBV11-3 to TRBJ2-2; D is unresolved. Germline V CDR1 and CDR2: SGHNT, YENEEA. The CDR3 is 14 amino acids. Trimming pared 4 bases from V and 2 bases from J, leaving 8 bases between. Written as DNA, the CDR3 is TGTGCCAGCAGCTCCATAGAAAACACCGGGGAGCTGTTTTTT. Translated, it gives CASSSIENTGELFF.

V usage is TRBV14 and J usage is TRBJ1-1; a possible D gene is TRBD1 (5 bases). The V end lost 8 bases, the J end lost 0 bases, and 10 bases lay between the germline ends. This CDR3 spans 13 amino acids. Germline V gene lookup returns CDR1 SGHDN and CDR2 FVKESK. The DNA for the CDR3 is TGTGCCAGCTCTCGGGGGGTGAACACTGAAGCTTTCTTT. Protein: CASSRGVNTEAFF.

The V call is TRBV30, the J call TRBJ2-7, with a weak D call TRBD2 (6 bases). From germline, CDR1 is GTSNPN and CDR2 SVGIG (reference sequence). Deletions cut 4 bases from V and 0 bases from J, with 13 bases between. This CDR3 has 14 residues. CDR3 coding DNA: TGTGCCTGGATGCGGGGAACAGGCTCCTACGAGCAGTACTTC. Translating it yields CAWMRGTGSYEQYF.

This clone showed up just once. V is TRBV7-8 and J is TRBJ2-5; 9 bases agree with TRBD1. With the DNA end fitting TRBJ2-7 better, the J assignment may be wrong. This CDR3 region has 15 residues. Germline CDR1 SGHVS, CDR2 FQNEAQ. CDR3 region: CASSFRTGDSYEQYF. The DNA of the CDR3 is TGTGCCAGCAGCTTTAGGACAGGGGACTCCTACGAGCAGTACTTC.

The chain combines TRBV5-1 with TRBJ2-7; perhaps TRBD2 as D (6 bases). Germline V gene lookup returns CDR1 SGHRS and CDR2 YFSETQ. Deletions cut 3 bases from V and 2 bases from J, with 18 bases between. CDR3 length: 16 residues. DNA of the CDR3: TGCGCCAGCAGCTGGGGCGGGCGGGGATCGACCTACGAGCAGTACTTC. It translates to CASSWGGRGSTYEQYF. Combining the CDR3 with reference TRBV5-1 and TRBJ2-7 gives the whole variable domain KAGVTQTPRYLIKTRGQQVTLSCSPISGHRSVSWYQQTPGQGLQFLFEYFSETQRNKGNFPGRFSGRQFSNSRSEMNVSTLELGDSALYLCASSWGGRGSTYEQYFGPGTRLTVT.